The TCR beta chain described here comes from a study of identical twins (dated by TCRdb to the mid-2010s). General notes on the study: TCR alpha and beta repertoires from monozygotic twins, unrelated adults of various ages and cord blood were deep-sequenced to test whether fetal clonotypes persist. To rule out contamination, replicate twin experiments were performed at different times with different library preparation protocols. Study-wide conclusions, independent of this receptor: Compared with coincidental sharing between unrelated individuals, an excess of low generation-probability sequences was observed among out-of-frame TCR alpha sequences shared between twins. In beta out-of-frame sequences, excess twin sharing was weaker, because having fewer shared sequences lowered the signal-to-noise ratio. Conclusions relied on cross-sectional statistical analysis, since the same donors could not be followed over many years. In monozygotic twins, recombination models systematically underestimated out-of-frame TCR alpha sharing, but the models matched the sharing seen between unrelated individuals. Zero-insertion analyses could be partly confounded by invariant T cells such as MAIT and iNKT, although diverse VJ usage argued against such confounding for most clonotypes. Fewer insertions were carried by abundant cord blood beta clonotypes, a similar but weaker trend appeared in young adult naive repertoires, and no such trend appeared in memory repertoires.

This clonotype has at least ten counts. The antigen it recognizes is unknown. No per-base quality is available; no much larger clone lies one base away. Every donor was a healthy Caucasian. Three pairs of female monozygotic twins, all aged about 18 to 30 years, were included in the twin cohort. Using Miltenyi CD45RO+ enrichment and human naive T-cell isolation kits, memory (CD45RO+) and naive T cells were isolated from PBMC. The junction shows trimming of 3 bases on V and 5 bases on J, plus 12 bases between the germline ends. Measured from the cysteine to the phenylalanine, the CDR3 is 14 residues long. Left in the record is the CDR3 DNA by itself, 42 bases read in frame from the first base. Taken from the germline V gene, the CDR1 and CDR2 loops are KGHDR and SFDVKD. Library prep was done by 5' RACE. These reads were obtained on an Illumina HiSeq 2000. A universal primer binding site was added through template switching, and the final cDNA carried a unique molecular identifier so that TCR cDNA molecules could be counted accurately. First-strand cDNA for TCR alpha and beta chains was synthesized from specific primers in the conserved constant-segment region. To control for contamination, each cDNA library was double barcoded with a SMART-Mk sample barcode plus Illumina barcodes. Two successive PCR steps introduced TruSeq adapter sequences along with Illumina sample barcodes. Sequencing of the TCR alpha and beta cDNA libraries was done on the Illumina HiSeq platform using custom primers. In the original analysis: Raw reads were processed with MiGEC to extract unique molecular identifiers, and MiXCR was used to determine CDR3 positions. Recombination models were inferred per individual with the repgenHMM and IGoR tools using an EM algorithm. Shared clonotype analysis was performed with the tcR package in R, normalizing sharing by the product of cloneset sizes. To study raw recombination without the effects of thymic and clonal selection, out-of-frame nonproductive sequences were analyzed. TCRdb reran the public reads through fastp at Q25 and MiXCR, keeping productive beta chains. Identical CDR3 protein sequences are pooled into one entry, listed with their most common genes and DNA. TCRdb's processing, not the authors', yielded these V and J calls. For this sample the table gives roughly 240,000 distinct CDR3 sequences, of which 7% were detected only once. Approximately 3.7% of the sample lies in the top ten.

The data also belong to a second study, concerning yellow fever vaccine responses in identical twins. The other study reports the following: The T cell response to vaccination in identical twins was reported by the authors to appear partly convergent and partly personalized. The study precisely tracked vaccine-responding T cell clones in identical twins.

Material: memory (CD45RO+) T cells sorted from blood. The sample's cell subset or site label, in plain terms: CD45RO+ enriched T cells. The V and J segments used are TRBV24-1 and TRBJ2-5; the D region possibly corresponds to TRBD1 (6 bases align). The receptor was isolated from a woman aged 18-29 years in good health. The DNA sequence reads TGTGCCACCAGTGATGCAACAGGGTTGGAGACCCAGTACTTC. This gives the protein CATSDATGLETQYF.